Given below is one T cell receptor (beta chain) in context. This receptor's antigen is unknown. No qualities accompany the bases; no much larger clone lies one base away. The collaborating institutions used their own protocols to collect whole blood in K2EDTA tubes. Collaborator samples were shipped for TCRbeta analysis as frozen whole blood, isolated PBMCs, or DNA extracted from either sample type. The immunoSEQ Assay, a bias-controlled multiplex PCR, was used to amplify TCRbeta CDR3 regions from genomic DNA. Per the original workflow: Nucleated cell counts per sample were estimated from amplification of reference gene primers within the assay. To quantify the absolute abundance of each unique TCRbeta CDR3 rearrangement, sequence reads were collapsed and filtered. Productive Simpson clonality was computed per sample as the square root of Simpson's diversity index over productive rearrangements. Held by TCRdb, this immuneACCESS table contains in-frame sequences only and omits some clones. Under half of the omission traces to an unresolved V gene where checked; the cause of the rest is unknown. V and J calls and clone size are copied from that table; D and trimming were computed from the DNA. This sample has 130,000 or so clones in its table, and 75% to 85% of those were observed once. The ten top clones hold 9.5% to 13% of the sample.

Measured from the cysteine to the phenylalanine, the CDR3 is 11 residues long. Only the CDR3 portion is preserved as DNA: 33 bases, with reading frame beginning at the first base. V was cut back by 8 bases and J by 5 bases, leaving a gap of 9 bases between them. The CDR1 and CDR2 encoded by the germline V gene are MNHEY and SVGAGI. The data originate from a study of blood T cell repertoires in COVID-19 (dated by TCRdb to about 2020). In the study overall: Samples covering the acute and convalescent phases of COVID-19 were provided by collaborators in the United States, Italy and Spain. Samples were obtained from the ongoing ImmuneRACE study (first 160 participants) and from some 1,300 subjects provided by 6 global collaborators. The repertoires were released in a freely available public database intended as a resource for research on the immune response to SARS-CoV-2. The sample metadata nearly always contained a de-identified subject ID, COVID-19 status, age in years and sex. The dataset comprised deeply sampled blood TCRbeta repertoires from subjects exposed to, actively infected with, or recovered from COVID-19. Where available, HLA class I and class II types were obtained from metadata supplied by the sample provider rather than from assay-based typing. The material from the prospective study consisted of cDNA or gDNA derived from T cells, B-cell-depleted T cells, or PBMCs.

What the authors observed across the whole study: Clinical and demographic metadata were provided uncurated, with the amount varying by source and participant.

The receptor was isolated from a human donor in a cohort sampled during active COVID-19. The sample consisted of peripheral blood. The chain was built from TRBV6-5 and TRBJ1-2; the D region possibly corresponds to TRBD1 (5 bases align). CDR3 region: CASRGSYGYTF. The DNA sequence is as follows: TGTGCCAGCCGGGGGTCATATGGCTACACCTTC.